One and the same sample provided the 5 T cell receptor beta chains below, sequenced in a study of blood T cell repertoires in COVID-19. Assay: immunoSEQ multiplex PCR; the TCRdb copy retains only in-frame clones and omits some. The sample lists 400,000 to 450,000 clones; around 91% were seen once. The source material was PBMCs or T cells enriched from blood (not recorded which). The origin of the receptors is a man aged 25-40 years who had recovered from COVID-19.

The V gene is TRBV2, the J gene TRBJ2-5, with TRBD2 matching over 7 bases. CDR1 and CDR2 (germline): SNHLY, FYNNEI. With V trimmed by 7 bases and J by 9 bases, 5 bases remained unmatched. This CDR3 has 11 residues. The CDR3 DNA follows: TGTGCCAGCACCGCGGGGGTGGCCCAGTACTTC. This sequence encodes CASTAGVAQYF.

This chain links TRBV6-5 with TRBJ2-5; possible D gene TRBD1, 5 bases. The V end was cut by 6 bases, the J end by 1 base, with 9 bases between. This CDR3 is 13 amino acids long. Germline CDR1 reads MNHEY; CDR2 reads SVGAGI. CDR3 bases: TGTGCCAGCAGGGGGCATACCCAAGAGACCCAGTACTTC. Its translation: CASRGHTQETQYF.

This chain links TRBV18 with TRBJ2-7; possibly TRBD2 for D (5 bases). The CDR3 is made up of 12 amino acids. From germline, CDR1 is KGHSH and CDR2 LQKENI. The V gene lost 5 bases and the J gene lost 2 bases, with 7 bases spanning the gap. DNA for the CDR3: TGTGCCAGCTCAGAGGGCCCCTACGAGCAGTACTTC. It is translated as CASSEGPYEQYF.

The rearrangement uses TRBV10-3 and TRBJ1-6; D is uncertain. The germline CDR1 and CDR2 sequences are ENHRY and SYGVKD. Trimming cost V 10 bases and J 7 bases, with 17 bases left between them. The CDR3 runs 14 residues. Here the CDR3 reads CATSGRLENSPLHF. In DNA form, the CDR3 reads TGTGCCACCTCCGGGAGGCTGGAGAATTCACCCCTCCACTTT.

This clone was observed a handful of times. The chain links TRBV19 to TRBJ1-4, with 7 bases that match TRBD1. CDR3 length: 14 residues. Looked up from germline, CDR1 is LNHDA and CDR2 is SQIVND (reference sequence). After removal of 3 bases from V and 2 bases from J, the junction contained 0 bases not matched to a gene. CDR3 DNA sequence: TGTGCCAGTAGTATGACAGGGACTAATGAAAAACTGTTTTTT. Translated, it gives CASSMTGTNEKLFF.